This T cell receptor beta chain emerged from a study of cytomegalovirus exposure and HLA in healthy donors. Study background: Around 77% of several hundred genotyped donors fell in the Caucasian-associated ancestry cluster. The study, taken as a whole, reports: Available immune exposure information covered CMV serostatus only. Altogether, about 160 TCR beta chains were recorded as cytomegalovirus-associated. On later analysis, the bulk of CMV-associated TCR beta chains appeared to be HLA-restricted.

13 Jbeta primers and 60 Vbeta primers were used for the PCR. Data came from immunoSEQ multiplex PCR; TCRdb stores just in-frame clones and leaves some out. Among under 70,000 clones, roughly 90% were seen once, and the ten largest hold roughly 2%. Germline-derived CDR1 and CDR2 are LNHDA and SQIVND (reference sequence). With 6 bases removed from V and 2 bases from J, the gap between germline ends came to 11 bases. This CDR3 is built from 14 residues. As regards this clone: Its antigen is unidentified.

The TCR was taken from a woman aged 25-40 years in good health and CMV-seronegative. The sample taken for sequencing was PBMCs. The J gene is TRBJ1-3, the V gene TRBV19, with TRBD1 as a possible D gene (5 bases). The CDR3 DNA is TGTGCCAGTAGATCAGGGCGAGCTGGAAACACCATATATTTT. Translation: CASRSGRAGNTIYF.